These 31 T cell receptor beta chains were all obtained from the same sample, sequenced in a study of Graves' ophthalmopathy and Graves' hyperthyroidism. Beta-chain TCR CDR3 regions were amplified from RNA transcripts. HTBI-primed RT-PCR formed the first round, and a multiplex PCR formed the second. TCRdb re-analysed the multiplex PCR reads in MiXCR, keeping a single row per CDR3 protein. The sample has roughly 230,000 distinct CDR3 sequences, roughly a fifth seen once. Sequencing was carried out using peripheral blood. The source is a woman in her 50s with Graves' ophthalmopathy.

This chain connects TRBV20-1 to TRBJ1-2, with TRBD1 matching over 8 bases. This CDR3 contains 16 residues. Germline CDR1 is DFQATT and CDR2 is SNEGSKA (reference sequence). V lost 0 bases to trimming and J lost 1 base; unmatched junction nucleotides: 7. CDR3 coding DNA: TGCAGTGCTAGAGAGGGGACAGGAGAACTTAACTATGGCTACACCTTC. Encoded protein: CSAREGTGELNYGYTF.

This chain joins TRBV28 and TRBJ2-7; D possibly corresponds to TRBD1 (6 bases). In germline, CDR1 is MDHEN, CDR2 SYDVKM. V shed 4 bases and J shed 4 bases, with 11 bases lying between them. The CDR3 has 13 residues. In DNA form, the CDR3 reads TGTGCCAGCAGTTATACAGGGAGATACGAGCAGTACTTC. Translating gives CASSYTGRYEQYF.

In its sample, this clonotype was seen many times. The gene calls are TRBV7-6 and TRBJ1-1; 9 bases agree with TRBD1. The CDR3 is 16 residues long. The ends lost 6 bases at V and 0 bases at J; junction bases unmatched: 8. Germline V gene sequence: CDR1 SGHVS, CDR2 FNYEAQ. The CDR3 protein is CASRRTGDWLNTEAFF. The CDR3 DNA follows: TGTGCCAGCAGGCGGACAGGGGACTGGTTGAACACTGAAGCTTTCTTT.

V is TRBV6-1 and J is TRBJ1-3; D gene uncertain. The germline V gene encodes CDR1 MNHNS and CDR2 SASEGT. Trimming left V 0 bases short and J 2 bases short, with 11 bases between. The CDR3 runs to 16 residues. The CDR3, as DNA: TGTGCCAGCAGTGAAGCGCTAAGAAATACTGGAAACACCATATATTTT. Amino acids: CASSEALRNTGNTIYF.

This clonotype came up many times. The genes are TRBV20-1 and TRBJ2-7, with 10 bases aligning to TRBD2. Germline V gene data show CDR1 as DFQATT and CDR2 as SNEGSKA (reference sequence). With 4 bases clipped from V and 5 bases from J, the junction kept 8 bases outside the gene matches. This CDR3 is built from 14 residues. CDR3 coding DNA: TGCAGTGCTATAAGATCTAGCGGGAGCCACGAGCAGTACTTC. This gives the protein CSAIRSSGSHEQYF.

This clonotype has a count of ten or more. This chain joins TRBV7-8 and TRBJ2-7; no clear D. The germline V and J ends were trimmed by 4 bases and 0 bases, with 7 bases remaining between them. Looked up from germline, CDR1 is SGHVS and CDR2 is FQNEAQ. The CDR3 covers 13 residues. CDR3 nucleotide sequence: TGTGCCAGCAGCTATTCTCCCTCCTACGAGCAGTACTTC. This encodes CASSYSPSYEQYF.

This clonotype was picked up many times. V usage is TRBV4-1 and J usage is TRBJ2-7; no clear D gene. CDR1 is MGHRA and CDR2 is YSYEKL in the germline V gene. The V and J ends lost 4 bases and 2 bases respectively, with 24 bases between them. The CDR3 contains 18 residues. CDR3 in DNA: TGCGCCAGCAGCCCCGGAGTGCTAAGACAAGTTATCACCTACGAGCAGTACTTC. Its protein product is CASSPGVLRQVITYEQYF.

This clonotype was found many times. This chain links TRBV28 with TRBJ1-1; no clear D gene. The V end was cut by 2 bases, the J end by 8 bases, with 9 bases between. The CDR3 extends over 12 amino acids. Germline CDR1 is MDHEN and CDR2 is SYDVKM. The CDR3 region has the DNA TGTGCCAGCAGTTTAATGCAGACAGAAGCTTTCTTT. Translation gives CASSLMQTEAFF. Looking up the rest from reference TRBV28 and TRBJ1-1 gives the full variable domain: DVKVTQSSRYLVKRTGEKVFLECVQDMDHENMFWYRQDPGLGLRLIYFSYDVKMKEKGDIPEGYSVSREKKERFSLILESASTNQTSMYLCASSLMQTEAFFGQGTRLTVV.

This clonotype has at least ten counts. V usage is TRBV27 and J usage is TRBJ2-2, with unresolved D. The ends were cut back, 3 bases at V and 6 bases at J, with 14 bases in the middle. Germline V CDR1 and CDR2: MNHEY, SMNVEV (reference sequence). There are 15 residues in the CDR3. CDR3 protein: CASSFSSFGSGELFF. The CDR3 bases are TGTGCCAGCAGTTTTTCTTCGTTTGGGTCCGGGGAGCTGTTTTTT.

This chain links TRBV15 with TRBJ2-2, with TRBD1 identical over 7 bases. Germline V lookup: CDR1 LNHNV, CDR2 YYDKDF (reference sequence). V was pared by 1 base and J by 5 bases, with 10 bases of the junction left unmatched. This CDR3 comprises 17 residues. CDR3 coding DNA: TGTGCCACCAGCAGAGGCAGGACAGGAACGCCTACCGGGGAGCTGTTTTTT. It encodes CATSRGRTGTPTGELFF. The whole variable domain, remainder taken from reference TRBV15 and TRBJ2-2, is DAMVIQNPRYQVTQFGKPVTLSCSQTLNHNVMYWYQQKSSQAPKLLFHYYDKDFNNEADTPDNFQSRRPNTSFCFLDIRSPGLGDTAMYLCATSRGRTGTPTGELFFGEGSRLTVL.

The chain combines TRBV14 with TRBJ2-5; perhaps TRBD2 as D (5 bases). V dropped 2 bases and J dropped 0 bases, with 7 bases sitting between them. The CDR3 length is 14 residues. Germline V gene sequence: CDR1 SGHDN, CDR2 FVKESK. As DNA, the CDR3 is TGTGCCAGCAGCCAACAGCGGTACCAAGAGACCCAGTACTTC. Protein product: CASSQQRYQETQYF. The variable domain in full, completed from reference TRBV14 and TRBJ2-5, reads EAGVTQFPSHSVIEKGQTVTLRCDPISGHDNLYWYRRVMGKEIKFLLHFVKESKQDESGMPNNRFLAERTGGTYSTLKVQPAELEDSGVYFCASSQQRYQETQYFGPGTRLLVL.

This CDR3 is CASSYSGTRETQYF. The CDR3 nucleotides read TGTGCCAGCAGTTACTCGGGCACGAGAGAGACCCAGTACTTC. V gene TRBV6-5 combines with J gene TRBJ2-5; D ambiguous. This CDR3 is 14 amino acids long. CDR1 is MNHEY and CDR2 is SVGAGI in the germline V gene. The V end lost 0 bases, the J end lost 4 bases, and 9 bases lay between the germline ends.

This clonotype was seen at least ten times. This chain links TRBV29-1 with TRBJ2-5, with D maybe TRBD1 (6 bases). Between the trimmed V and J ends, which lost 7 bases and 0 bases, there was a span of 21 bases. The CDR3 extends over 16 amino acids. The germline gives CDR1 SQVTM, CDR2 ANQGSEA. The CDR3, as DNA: TGCAGCGCATTATCAGGACAGACATCGGACCAAGAGACCCAGTACTTC. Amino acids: CSALSGQTSDQETQYF. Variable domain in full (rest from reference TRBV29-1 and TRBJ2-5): SAVISQKPSRDICQRGTSLTIQCQVDSQVTMMFWYRQQPGQSLTLIATANQGSEATYESGFVIDKFPISRPNLTFSTLTVSNMSPEDSSIYLCSALSGQTSDQETQYFGPGTRLLVL.

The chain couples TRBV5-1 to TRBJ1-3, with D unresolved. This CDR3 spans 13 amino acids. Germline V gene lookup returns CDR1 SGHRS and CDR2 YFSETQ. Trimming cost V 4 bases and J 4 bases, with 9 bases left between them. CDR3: CASSGSSGNTIYF. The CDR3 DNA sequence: TGCGCCAGCAGCGGGTCTTCGGGAAACACCATATATTTT.

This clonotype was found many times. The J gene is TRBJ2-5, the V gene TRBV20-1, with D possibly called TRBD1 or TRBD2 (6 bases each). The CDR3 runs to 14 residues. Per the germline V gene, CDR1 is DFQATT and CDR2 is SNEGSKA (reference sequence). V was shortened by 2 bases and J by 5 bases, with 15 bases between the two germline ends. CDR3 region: CSARLKGGGETQYF. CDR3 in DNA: TGCAGTGCTAGACTTAAGGGGGGCGGGGAGACCCAGTACTTC.

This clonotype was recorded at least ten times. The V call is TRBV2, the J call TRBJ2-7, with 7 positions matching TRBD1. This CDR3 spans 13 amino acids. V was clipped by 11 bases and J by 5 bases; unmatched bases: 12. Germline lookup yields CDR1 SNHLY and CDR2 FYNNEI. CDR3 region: CACSGGSRDEQYF. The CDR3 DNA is TGTGCCTGCTCAGGGGGTTCGCGGGACGAGCAGTACTTC.

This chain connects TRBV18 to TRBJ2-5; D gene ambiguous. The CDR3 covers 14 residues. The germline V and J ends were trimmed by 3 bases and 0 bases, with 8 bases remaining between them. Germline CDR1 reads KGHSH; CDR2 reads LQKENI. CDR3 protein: CASSPSPDQETQYF. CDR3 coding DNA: TGTGCCAGCTCACCCTCCCCAGACCAAGAGACCCAGTACTTC. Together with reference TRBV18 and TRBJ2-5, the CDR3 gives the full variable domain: NAGVMQNPRHLVRRRGQEARLRCSPMKGHSHVYWYRQLPEEGLKFMVYLQKENIIDESGMPKERFSAEFPKEGPSILRIQQVVRGDSAAYFCASSPSPDQETQYFGPGTRLLVL.

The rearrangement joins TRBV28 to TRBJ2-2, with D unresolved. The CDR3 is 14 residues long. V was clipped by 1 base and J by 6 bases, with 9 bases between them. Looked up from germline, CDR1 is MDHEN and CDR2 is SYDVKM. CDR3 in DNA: TGTGCCAGCAGTTTATTAGGGTCCGCCGGGGAGCTGTTTTTT. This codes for CASSLLGSAGELFF.

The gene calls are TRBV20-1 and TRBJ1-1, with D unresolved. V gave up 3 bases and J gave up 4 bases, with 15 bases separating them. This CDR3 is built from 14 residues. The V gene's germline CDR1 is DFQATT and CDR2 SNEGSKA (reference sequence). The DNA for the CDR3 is TGCAGTGCTAGCGCCATCAACCTCGGCACTGAAGCTTTCTTT. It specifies CSASAINLGTEAFF.

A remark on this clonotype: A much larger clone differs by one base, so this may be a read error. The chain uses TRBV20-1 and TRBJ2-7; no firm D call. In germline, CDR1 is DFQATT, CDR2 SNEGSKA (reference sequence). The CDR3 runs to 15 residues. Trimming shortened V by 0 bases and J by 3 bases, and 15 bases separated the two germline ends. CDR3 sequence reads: CSARDPGRSYYEQYF. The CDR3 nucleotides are TGCAGTGCTAGAGATCCCGGAAGGAGCTACTACGAGCAGTACTTC.

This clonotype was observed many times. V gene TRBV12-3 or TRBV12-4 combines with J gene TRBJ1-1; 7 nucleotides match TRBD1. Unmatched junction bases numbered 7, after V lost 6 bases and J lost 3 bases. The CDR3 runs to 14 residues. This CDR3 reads CASRTGQVDTEAFF. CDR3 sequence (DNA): TGTGCCAGCAGAACAGGACAGGTGGACACTGAAGCTTTCTTT.

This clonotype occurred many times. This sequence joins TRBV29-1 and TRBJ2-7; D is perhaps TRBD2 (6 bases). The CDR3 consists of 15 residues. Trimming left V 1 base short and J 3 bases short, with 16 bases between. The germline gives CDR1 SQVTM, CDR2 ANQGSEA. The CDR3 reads CSVEGAGLTGYEQYF. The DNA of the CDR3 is TGCAGCGTTGAAGGGGCTGGACTAACCGGCTACGAGCAGTACTTC.

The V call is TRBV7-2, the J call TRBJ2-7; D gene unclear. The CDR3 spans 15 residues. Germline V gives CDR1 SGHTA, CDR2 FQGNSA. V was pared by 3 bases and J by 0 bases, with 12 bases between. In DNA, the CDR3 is TGTGCCAGCAGCTTGGTTGGGGTGAGCTCCTACGAGCAGTACTTC. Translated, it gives CASSLVGVSSYEQYF.

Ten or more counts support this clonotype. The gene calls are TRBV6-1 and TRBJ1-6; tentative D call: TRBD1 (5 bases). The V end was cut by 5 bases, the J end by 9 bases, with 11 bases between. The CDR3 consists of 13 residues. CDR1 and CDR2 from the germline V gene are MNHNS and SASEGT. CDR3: CASSSTGPSPLHF. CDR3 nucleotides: TGTGCCAGCAGTTCCACGGGGCCTTCACCCCTCCACTTT.

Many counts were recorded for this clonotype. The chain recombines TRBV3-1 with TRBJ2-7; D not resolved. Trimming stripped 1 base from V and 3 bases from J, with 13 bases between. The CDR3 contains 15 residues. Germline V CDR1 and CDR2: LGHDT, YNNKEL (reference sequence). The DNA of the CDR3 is TGTGCCAGCAGCCAAGGAAGGCAGCCCCACTACGAGCAGTACTTC. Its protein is CASSQGRQPHYEQYF.

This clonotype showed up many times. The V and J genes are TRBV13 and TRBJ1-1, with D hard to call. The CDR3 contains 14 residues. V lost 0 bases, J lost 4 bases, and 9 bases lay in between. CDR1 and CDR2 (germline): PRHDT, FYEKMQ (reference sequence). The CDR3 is CASSLGHGGTEAFF. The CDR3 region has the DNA TGTGCCAGCAGCTTAGGACATGGCGGCACTGAAGCTTTCTTT.

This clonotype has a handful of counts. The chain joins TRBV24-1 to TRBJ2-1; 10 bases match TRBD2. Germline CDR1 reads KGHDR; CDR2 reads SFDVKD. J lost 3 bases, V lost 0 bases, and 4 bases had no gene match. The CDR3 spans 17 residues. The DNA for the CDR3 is TGTGCCACCAGTGATTTGACCCCTAGCGGGGGCTACAATGAGCAGTTCTTC. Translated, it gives CATSDLTPSGGYNEQFF.

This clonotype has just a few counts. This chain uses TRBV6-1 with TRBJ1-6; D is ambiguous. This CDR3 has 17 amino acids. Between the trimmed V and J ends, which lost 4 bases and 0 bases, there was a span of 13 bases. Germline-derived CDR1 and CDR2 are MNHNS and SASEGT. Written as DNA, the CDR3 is TGTGCCAGCAGTGGAACGTTACTTAGCTCCTATAATTCACCCCTCCACTTT. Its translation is CASSGTLLSSYNSPLHF.

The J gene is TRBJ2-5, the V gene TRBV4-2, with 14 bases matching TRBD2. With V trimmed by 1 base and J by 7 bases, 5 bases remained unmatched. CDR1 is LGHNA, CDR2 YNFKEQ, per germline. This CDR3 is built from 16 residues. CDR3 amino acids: CASSQVGGLAGGTQYF. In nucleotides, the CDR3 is TGTGCCAGCAGCCAAGTGGGAGGACTAGCGGGAGGGACCCAGTACTTC.

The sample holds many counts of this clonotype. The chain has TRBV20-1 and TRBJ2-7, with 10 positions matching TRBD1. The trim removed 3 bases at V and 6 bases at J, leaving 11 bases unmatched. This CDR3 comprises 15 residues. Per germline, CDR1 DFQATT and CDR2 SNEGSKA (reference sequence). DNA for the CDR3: TGCAGTGCTAGCCAGACAGGGGGCTACGGACTCGAGCAGTACTTC. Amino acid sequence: CSASQTGGYGLEQYF.

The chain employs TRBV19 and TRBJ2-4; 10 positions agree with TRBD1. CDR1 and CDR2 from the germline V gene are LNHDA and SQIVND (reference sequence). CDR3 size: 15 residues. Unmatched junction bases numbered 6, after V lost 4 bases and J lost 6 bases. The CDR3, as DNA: TGTGCCAGTAGTACCGACAGGGGGCGCGGAAACATTCAGTACTTC. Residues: CASSTDRGRGNIQYF.